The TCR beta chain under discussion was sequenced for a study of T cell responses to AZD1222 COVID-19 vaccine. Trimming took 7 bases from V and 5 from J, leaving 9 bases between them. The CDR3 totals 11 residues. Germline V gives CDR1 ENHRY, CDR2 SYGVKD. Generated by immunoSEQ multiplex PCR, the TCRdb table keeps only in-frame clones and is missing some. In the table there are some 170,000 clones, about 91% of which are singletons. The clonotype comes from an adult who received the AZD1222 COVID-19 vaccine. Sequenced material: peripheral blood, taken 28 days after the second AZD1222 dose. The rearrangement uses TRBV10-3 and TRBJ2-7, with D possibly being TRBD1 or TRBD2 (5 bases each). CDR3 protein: CAIKRGDEQYF. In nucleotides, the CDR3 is TGTGCCATCAAAAGAGGGGACGAGCAGTACTTC.